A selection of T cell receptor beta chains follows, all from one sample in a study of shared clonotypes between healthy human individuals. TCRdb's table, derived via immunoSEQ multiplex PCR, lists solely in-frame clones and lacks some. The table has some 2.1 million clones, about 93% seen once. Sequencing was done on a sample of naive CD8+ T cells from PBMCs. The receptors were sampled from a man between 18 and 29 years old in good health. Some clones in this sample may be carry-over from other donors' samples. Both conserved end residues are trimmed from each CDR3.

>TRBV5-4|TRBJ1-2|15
ASSSLGQGGNNYGYT
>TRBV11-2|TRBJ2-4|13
ASSLEGRGKNIQY
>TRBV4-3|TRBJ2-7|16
ASSQEAVSHTISYEQY
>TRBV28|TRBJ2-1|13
ASSLTRTGGNEQF
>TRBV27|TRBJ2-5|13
ASSSPSGGQETQY
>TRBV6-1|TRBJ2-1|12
ASSPGGSYNEQF
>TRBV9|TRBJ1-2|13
ASSVVGSPYYGYT
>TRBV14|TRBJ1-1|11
ASRPGGQREAF
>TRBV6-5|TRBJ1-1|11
ASSQGQPESAF
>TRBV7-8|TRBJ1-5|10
ASSPGVQPQH
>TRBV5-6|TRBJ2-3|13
ASSRLAESTDTQY
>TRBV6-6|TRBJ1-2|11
ASSYSSRDGYT
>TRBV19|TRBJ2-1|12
ASSIGGPYNEQF
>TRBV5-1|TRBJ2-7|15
ASSLDGLAGEGYEQY
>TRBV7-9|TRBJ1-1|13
ASSDGRTTNTEAF
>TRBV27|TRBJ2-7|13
ASSLSGQLFYEQY
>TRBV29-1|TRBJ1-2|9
SVRGSYGYT
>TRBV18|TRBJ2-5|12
ASSLAGGPETQY
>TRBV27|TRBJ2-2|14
ASGKQGTSDTGELF
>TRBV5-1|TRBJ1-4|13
ASSTWDREVEKLF
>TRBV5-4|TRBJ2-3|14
ASSQIAGGGADTQY
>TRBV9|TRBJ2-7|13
ASSVGGGSVLEQY
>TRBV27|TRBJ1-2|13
ASSLWADNNYGYT
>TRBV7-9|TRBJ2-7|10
ASSNLVYEQY
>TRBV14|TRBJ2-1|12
ASSQDPGVHEQF
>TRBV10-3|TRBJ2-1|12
AISVGDRNNEQF
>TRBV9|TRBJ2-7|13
ASSPTGLAGVEQY
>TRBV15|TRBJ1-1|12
ATSKGQGVTEAF
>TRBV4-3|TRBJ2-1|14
ASSQDDPGTSNEQF
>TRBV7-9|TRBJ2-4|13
ASSPFEGTQNIQY
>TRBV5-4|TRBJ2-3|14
ASSLAAREGTDTQY
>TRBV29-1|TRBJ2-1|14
SVHNWAGPYPNEQF
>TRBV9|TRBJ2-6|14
ASSVVKGSGANVLT
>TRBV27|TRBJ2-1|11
ASSLRGGNEQF
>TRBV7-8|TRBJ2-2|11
ASSLAGGGELF
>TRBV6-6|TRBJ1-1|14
ASSYPGTQADTEAF
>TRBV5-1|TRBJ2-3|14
ASSLVPAGGKDTQY
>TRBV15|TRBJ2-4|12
ATRRDRGGNIQY